These 29 T cell receptor beta chains were all obtained from the same sample, sequenced in a study of beta chain features in type 1 diabetes. Study-wide results and caveats: In every one of the four CD4+ subsets, TCRB CDR3s were moderately but significantly shorter in Type 1 diabetes patients.

The antigens for these receptors are not known. TCRB transcripts that were expressed got sequenced, as all of the isolated RNA had been reverse transcribed. Repertoires were generated with immunoSEQ multiplex PCR, while TCRdb's copy carries only in-frame clones and drops some. This table has 240,000 or so clones, about a fifth appearing once. The source material was naive CD4+ T cells from blood. Receptor source: a woman between 40 and 55 years old with type 1 diabetes.

This clone was detected a few times. The CDR3 loop is CASSKVQGNTEAFF. CDR3 DNA sequence: TGTGCCAGCAGCAAAGTACAGGGGAACACTGAAGCTTTCTTT. The genes are TRBV7-9 and TRBJ1-1; tentative D call: TRBD1 (6 bases). The germline V gene has CDR1 SEHNR and CDR2 FQNEAQ (reference sequence). V was cut by 5 bases and J by 1 base, with 11 bases left in between. This CDR3 has 14 amino acids.

Turning to this clone: An end of the junction does not agree with germline; a read error may underlie this. The chain is built from TRBV7-7 and TRBJ2-5; 8 positions match TRBD1. In germline, CDR1 is SSHAT, CDR2 FNYEAQ (reference sequence). The CDR3 loop spans 16 amino acids. CDR3 region: CASSLIGQGWQETQYF. In DNA form, the CDR3 reads TGTGCTAGCAGCTTGATCGGACAGGGTTGGCAAGAGACCCAGTACTTC.

The rearrangement joins TRBV5-4 to TRBJ2-1; TRBD2 aligns across 7 bases. Per the germline V gene, CDR1 is SGHNT and CDR2 is YYREEE (reference sequence). This CDR3 contains 15 residues. The V segment lost 4 bases and the J segment 7 bases; nucleotides outside the gene matches: 11. This CDR3 reads CASSPDRTRENEQFF. The DNA for the CDR3 is TGTGCCAGCAGCCCGGATAGGACTAGGGAAAATGAGCAGTTCTTC.

J is TRBJ2-1 and V is TRBV2; perhaps TRBD1 as D (6 bases). Trimming removed 6 bases at V and 0 bases at J, with 12 bases between. Germline V gene data show CDR1 as SNHLY and CDR2 as FYNNEI. This CDR3 spans 15 amino acids. CDR3 loop: CASSADRASYNEQFF. CDR3 coding DNA: TGTGCCAGCAGCGCGGACAGAGCCTCCTACAATGAGCAGTTCTTC.

This clone was found a few times. The J gene is TRBJ1-1, the V gene TRBV15, with 8 bases aligning to TRBD1. J gave up 4 bases and V 4 bases, and 8 bases lay outside the gene matches. CDR1 is LNHNV and CDR2 is YYDKDF in the germline V gene (reference sequence). The CDR3 is 15 amino acids. As DNA, the CDR3 is TGTGCCACCAGCACCCGGACAGGGATACGCACTGAAGCTTTCTTT. It translates to CATSTRTGIRTEAFF.

Only a few counts were recorded for this clone. The chain recombines TRBV30 with TRBJ2-2; D call uncertain. CDR3 length: 13 amino acids. Trimming cost V 4 bases and J 2 bases, with 8 bases left between them. Germline CDR1 and CDR2: GTSNPN and SVGIG (reference sequence). Here the CDR3 reads CAWILRNTGELFF. The CDR3, as DNA: TGTGCCTGGATACTGAGAAACACCGGGGAGCTGTTTTTT.

The gene calls are TRBV7-9 and TRBJ1-5; D might be TRBD1 (5 bases). Germline V gene sequence: CDR1 SEHNR, CDR2 FQNEAQ (reference sequence). With 9 bases removed from V and 5 bases from J, the gap between germline ends came to 17 bases. The CDR3 spans 14 residues. The CDR3 loop is CASVTGGSDQPQHF. The CDR3 region has the DNA TGTGCCAGTGTAACGGGGGGAAGCGATCAGCCCCAGCATTTT.

This clone has more than one count but fewer than ten. V is TRBV28 and J is TRBJ2-5; D is possibly TRBD2 (6 bases). Germline V CDR1 and CDR2: MDHEN, SYDVKM. This CDR3 comprises 13 residues. The germline V and J ends were trimmed by 7 bases and 9 bases, with 18 bases remaining between them. The CDR3 DNA is TGTGCCAGCACCCTCGGGTGGGGGGAGTCCCAGTACTTC. Its protein is CASTLGWGESQYF.

This chain joins TRBV9 and TRBJ2-7; D is perhaps TRBD1 (6 bases). The V and J ends lost 0 bases and 5 bases respectively, with 9 bases between them. Germline CDR1 reads SGDLS; CDR2 reads YYNGEE. The CDR3 covers 13 residues. The CDR3 DNA sequence: TGTGCCAGCAGCGTAGAAGGGACAAACGAGCAGTACTTC. It is translated as CASSVEGTNEQYF.

The chain uses TRBV7-2 and TRBJ1-2, with TRBD1 matching 10 bases. V trimming: 3 bases; J trimming: 2 bases; junction bases outside the gene matches: 6. Per the germline V gene, CDR1 is SGHTA and CDR2 is FQGNSA. The CDR3 runs 16 residues. In DNA form, the CDR3 reads TGTGCCAGCAGCTTGCTAGCGGGACAGGGGAACTATGGCTACACCTTC. This sequence encodes CASSLLAGQGNYGYTF.

This clone has more than one count but fewer than ten. The chain links TRBV10-3 to TRBJ1-5; perhaps TRBD1 as D (6 bases). V lost 3 bases, J lost 6 bases, and 9 bases lay in between. Germline V gene lookup returns CDR1 ENHRY and CDR2 SYGVKD. This CDR3 region has 13 residues. CDR3 DNA sequence: TGTGCCATCAGTGAAGGGGGTGGTCAGCCCCAGCATTTT. Amino acid sequence: CAISEGGGQPQHF.

Concerning this clone itself: Other DNA sequences within the sample encode an identical CDR3. CDR3 residues: CASSLAGGQETQYF. The CDR3 nucleotides read TGCGCCAGCAGCTTGGCAGGGGGTCAGGAGACCCAGTACTTC. V gene TRBV5-1 combines with J gene TRBJ2-5; 7 bases align to TRBD1. The CDR3 has 14 amino acids. With 0 bases clipped from V and 5 bases from J, the junction kept 4 bases outside the gene matches. Per germline, CDR1 SGHRS and CDR2 YFSETQ.

The chain has TRBV4-1 and TRBJ2-3, with TRBD1 as a possible D gene (9 bases). CDR1 is MGHRA, CDR2 YSYEKL, per germline. V lost 2 bases and J 8 bases, leaving 23 bases between the germline ends. There are 17 residues in the CDR3. This chain's CDR3 is CASSQIGRDREGVTQYF. The CDR3 DNA reads TGCGCCAGCAGCCAAATCGGGAGGGACAGGGAAGGGGTTACGCAGTATTTT.

The chain combines TRBV7-9 with TRBJ2-1; the D gene is possibly TRBD2 (5 bases). Trimming removed 1 base from V and 8 bases from J, with 15 bases in between. Germline CDR1 and CDR2: SEHNR and FQNEAQ (reference sequence). This CDR3 region has 15 residues. This chain's CDR3 is CASSLGTLRRDEQFF. The CDR3 nucleotides are TGTGCCAGCAGCTTAGGGACTCTCCGCCGGGATGAGCAGTTCTTC.

CDR3 sequence (DNA): TGTGCCAGCAGCGTAGGTGTCTACAGCAGCAATGAGCAGTTCTTC. Protein product: CASSVGVYSSNEQFF. The chain carries TRBV9 and TRBJ2-1; no clear D. Trimming cost V 0 bases and J 6 bases, with 13 bases left between them. Germline V gives CDR1 SGDLS, CDR2 YYNGEE. The CDR3 is made up of 15 amino acids.

This clone showed up just a few times. The V call is TRBV29-1, the J call TRBJ1-2; no clear D gene. The ends were cut back, 4 bases at V and 4 bases at J, with 13 bases in the middle. The CDR3 contains 13 residues. The germline V gene encodes CDR1 SQVTM and CDR2 ANQGSEA. CDR3 nucleotide sequence: TGCAGCGTTGGGGAGGGTTTAGCCTATGGCTACACCTTC. It is translated as CSVGEGLAYGYTF.

V and J are TRBV9 and TRBJ1-5, with D maybe TRBD1 (6 bases). Looked up from germline, CDR1 is SGDLS and CDR2 is YYNGEE. The germline V and J ends were trimmed by 4 bases and 7 bases, with 15 bases remaining between them. This CDR3 spans 14 amino acids. The CDR3 DNA follows: TGTGCCAGCAGCCGAACAGGGAGCGGCCAGCCCCAGCATTTT. Its protein product is CASSRTGSGQPQHF.

The J gene is TRBJ2-7, the V gene TRBV9; 9 positions match TRBD2. The V and J ends lost 5 bases and 4 bases, in that order; junction bases with no gene match: 7. Germline assignment: CDR1 SGDLS and CDR2 YYNGEE. The CDR3 extends over 14 amino acids. The CDR3 reads CASSERLAGYEQYF. The CDR3, as DNA: TGTGCCAGCAGTGAGAGGCTAGCGGGATACGAGCAGTACTTC.

This chain joins TRBV5-4 and TRBJ2-1, with unresolved D. Trimming took off 1 base at V and 6 bases at J, with 8 bases between the two ends. The CDR3 sequence is 13 residues long. In germline, CDR1 is SGHNT, CDR2 YYREEE (reference sequence). CDR3 nucleotide sequence: TGTGCCAGCAGCTTGAATAGCCGCAATGAGCAGTTCTTC. Encoded protein: CASSLNSRNEQFF. Combining the CDR3 with reference TRBV5-4 and TRBJ2-1 gives the whole variable domain ETGVTQSPTHLIKTRGQQVTLRCSSQSGHNTVSWYQQALGQGPQFIFQYYREEENGRGNFPPRFSGLQFPNYSSELNVNALELDDSALYLCASSLNSRNEQFFGPGTRLTVL.

Only a few counts were recorded for this clone. The V call is TRBV5-4, the J call TRBJ2-1, with 7 bases that match TRBD2. This CDR3 is built from 17 residues. Germline CDR1 reads SGHNT; CDR2 reads YYREEE (reference sequence). V gave up 4 bases and J gave up 5 bases; unmatched junction bases: 15. The CDR3 bases are TGTGCCAGCAGCACCTCCAAGACCCAGCGGGGAAACAATGAGCAGTTCTTC. Its protein is CASSTSKTQRGNNEQFF.

This sequence joins TRBV4-3 and TRBJ2-1, with D unresolved. V shed 0 bases and J shed 10 bases, with 10 bases lying between them. Germline values: CDR1 LGHNA, CDR2 YSLEER. The CDR3 sequence is 13 residues long. CDR3 sequence reads: CASSQDERKEQFF. CDR3 sequence (DNA): TGCGCCAGCAGCCAAGACGAGAGAAAGGAGCAGTTCTTC.

In this sample, this clone turned up once. The J gene is TRBJ2-2, the V gene TRBV29-1; TRBD1 agrees at 10 bases. V lost 7 bases to trimming and J lost 4 bases; unmatched junction nucleotides: 3. Germline lookup yields CDR1 SQVTM and CDR2 ANQGSEA. There are 13 residues in the CDR3. Here the CDR3 DNA reads TGCAGCGGGACAGGGGGACGCACCGGGGAGCTGTTTTTT. Protein product: CSGTGGRTGELFF.

The chain combines TRBV30 with TRBJ2-7; 12 bases are a match to TRBD2. Trimming removed 2 bases from V and 2 bases from J; junction bases left unmatched: 10. The V gene's germline CDR1 is GTSNPN and CDR2 SVGIG (reference sequence). The CDR3 has 17 residues. The CDR3 DNA reads as TGTGCCTGGAGTCGGCGGACTAGCGGGATTTCCCCCTACGAGCAGTACTTC. It codes for CAWSRRTSGISPYEQYF.

This clone was observed a handful of times. This sequence joins TRBV30 and TRBJ2-7; TRBD2 aligns across 11 bases. The CDR3 sequence is 14 residues long. Trimming removed 3 bases from V and 3 bases from J; junction bases left unmatched: 4. In germline, CDR1 is GTSNPN, CDR2 SVGIG (reference sequence). CDR3 coding DNA: TGTGCCTGGAGCCAAGGACTAGCGGGCTACGAGCAGTACTTC. This sequence encodes CAWSQGLAGYEQYF.

The chain links TRBV5-5 to TRBJ1-2; 9 nucleotides match TRBD1. V lost 7 bases to trimming and J lost 2 bases; unmatched junction nucleotides: 9. CDR1 is SGHKS and CDR2 is YYEKEE in the germline V gene (reference sequence). The CDR3 spans 15 residues. The CDR3 DNA reads as TGTGCCAGCCTAACCGGGACAGGGTCGAACTATGGCTACACCTTC. Protein sequence: CASLTGTGSNYGYTF.

The chain employs TRBV10-3 and TRBJ2-5, with D possibly TRBD1 on 7 matching bases. The germline CDR1 and CDR2 sequences are ENHRY and SYGVKD. The CDR3 totals 15 residues. The V end lost 3 bases, the J end lost 4 bases, and 15 bases lay between the germline ends. Here the CDR3 reads CAISDPRGTAETQYF. In nucleotides, the CDR3 is TGTGCCATCAGTGACCCCCGGGGGACAGCAGAGACCCAGTACTTC.

V usage is TRBV4-2 and J usage is TRBJ2-5; 14 bases are shared with TRBD2. Germline V CDR1 and CDR2: LGHNA, YNFKEQ. V was pared by 4 bases and J by 6 bases, with 10 bases of the junction left unmatched. The CDR3 spans 17 residues. The CDR3 reads CASSPGVGLAGVKTQYF. The DNA of the CDR3 is TGTGCCAGCAGCCCGGGGGTGGGACTAGCGGGGGTAAAGACCCAGTACTTC.

This clone was seen more than once but under ten times. The genes are TRBV23-1 and TRBJ1-1; no reliable D call. TRBV23-1 is sorted into the ORF group, with uncertain function. The length of the CDR3 is 14 residues. Trimming shortened V by 0 bases and J by 1 base, and 6 bases separated the two germline ends. The CDR3, as DNA: TGCGCCAGCAGTCAATCTACGGGGAACACTGAAGCTTTCTTT. Translating it yields CASSQSTGNTEAFF.

This clone was observed a handful of times. The gene calls are TRBV5-1 and TRBJ2-7; a weak D match, TRBD2 (6 bases). V was pared by 3 bases and J by 3 bases, with 13 bases between. Germline V gene sequence: CDR1 SGHRS, CDR2 YFSETQ. This CDR3 contains 14 residues. CDR3: CASSSRGGDYEQYF. The CDR3 nucleotides are TGCGCCAGCAGCTCCCGCGGCGGGGACTACGAGCAGTACTTC.